Following are 3 T cell receptor beta chains from one sample sequenced in a study of blood T cell repertoires in COVID-19. Generated by immunoSEQ multiplex PCR, the TCRdb table keeps only in-frame clones and is missing some. The table shows roughly 34,000 clones, with approximately 80% occurring only once. The sequencing input was peripheral blood. The receptors were sampled from a human donor in a cohort sampled during active COVID-19.

This chain connects TRBV7-8 to TRBJ1-6; possible D gene TRBD1, 5 bases. The CDR3 sequence is 15 residues long. V gave up 2 bases and J gave up 5 bases, with 10 bases separating them. Looked up from germline, CDR1 is SGHVS and CDR2 is FQNEAQ. CDR3 sequence (DNA): TGTGCCAGCAGCTTAACGACAGTGGATAATTCACCCCTCCACTTT. Amino acids: CASSLTTVDNSPLHF.

J is TRBJ2-7 and V is TRBV7-2; no clear D gene. The V and J ends lost 0 bases and 3 bases respectively, with 9 bases between them. Germline V gives CDR1 SGHTA, CDR2 FQGNSA. CDR3 length: 14 amino acids. The CDR3 sequence: CASSLAVRSYEQYF. As DNA, the CDR3 is TGTGCCAGCAGCTTAGCGGTACGGAGCTACGAGCAGTACTTC.

The chain has TRBV11-2 and TRBJ2-1, with TRBD2 matching over 14 bases. CDR1 is SGHAT, CDR2 FQNNGV, per germline. The CDR3 consists of 15 residues. The V gene end was trimmed by 5 bases and the J gene end by 9 bases; junction bases not matched to a gene: 6. DNA for the CDR3: TGTGCCAGCAGCCTCAGGACTAGCGGGAGGTTTGAGCAGTTCTTC. Residues: CASSLRTSGRFEQFF.